The entry below describes one T cell receptor (beta chain). Its antigen is currently unknown. The entry originates in a study of CD8+ T cells in alopecia areata. Notes on the study in general: Normal skin's resident alphabeta T cells are sequenced alongside lesional scalp T cells.

RNA, once extracted, was reverse transcribed into cDNA for use as the sequencing template. TCRdb keeps only in-frame clones here, not all; method: immunoSEQ multiplex PCR. The data contain about 140,000 clones, roughly 58% of them singletons. The CDR3 sequence is 14 residues long. Germline CDR1 and CDR2: SNHLY and FYNNEI. The V segment lost 4 bases and the J segment 6 bases; nucleotides outside the gene matches: 8. The source of this sequence is a human donor in good health. The sequenced sample consisted of CD8+ T cells sorted from blood. V gene TRBV2 combines with J gene TRBJ2-7; 8 nucleotides align to TRBD1. CDR3 amino acids: CASSASGGPPEQYF. CDR3 DNA: TGTGCCAGCAGTGCCTCAGGGGGCCCTCCCGAGCAGTACTTC.